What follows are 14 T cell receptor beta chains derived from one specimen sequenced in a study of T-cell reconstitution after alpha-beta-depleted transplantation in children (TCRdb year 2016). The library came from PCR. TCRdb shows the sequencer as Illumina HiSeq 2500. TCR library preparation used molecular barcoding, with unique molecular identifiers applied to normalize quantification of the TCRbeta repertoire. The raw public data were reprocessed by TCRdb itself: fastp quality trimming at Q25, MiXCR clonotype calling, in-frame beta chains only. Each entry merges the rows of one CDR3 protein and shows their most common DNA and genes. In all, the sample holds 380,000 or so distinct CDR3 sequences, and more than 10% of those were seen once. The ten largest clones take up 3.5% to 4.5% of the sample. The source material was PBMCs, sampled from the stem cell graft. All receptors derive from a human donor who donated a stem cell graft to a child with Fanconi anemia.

The CDR3 DNA follows: TGCGCCAGCAGCTTCCGGGACAGGGGAGGGACCCAGTACTTC. It encodes CASSFRDRGGTQYF. The chain uses TRBV5-1 and TRBJ2-5, with 10 nucleotides matching TRBD1. Germline trimming cut 2 bases from V and 7 bases from J; bases unmatched to any gene: 5. CDR3 length equals 14 residues. Germline CDR1 reads SGHRS; CDR2 reads YFSETQ.

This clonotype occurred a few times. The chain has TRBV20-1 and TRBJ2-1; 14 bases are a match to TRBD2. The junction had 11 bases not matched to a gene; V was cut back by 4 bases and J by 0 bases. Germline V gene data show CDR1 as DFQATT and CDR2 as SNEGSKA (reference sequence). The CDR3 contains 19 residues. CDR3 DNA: TGCAGTGCTATCGACCGACTAGCGGGGGGGCCGCTCTCCTACAATGAGCAGTTCTTC. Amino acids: CSAIDRLAGGPLSYNEQFF.

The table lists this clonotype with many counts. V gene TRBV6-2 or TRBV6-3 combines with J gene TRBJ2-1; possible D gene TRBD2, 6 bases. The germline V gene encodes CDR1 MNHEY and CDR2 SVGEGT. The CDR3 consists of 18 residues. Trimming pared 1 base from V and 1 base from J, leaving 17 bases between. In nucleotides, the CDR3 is TGTGCCAGCAGTTACTTACCCCCGGGGGAATCTTCCTACAATGAGCAGTTCTTC. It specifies CASSYLPPGESSYNEQFF.

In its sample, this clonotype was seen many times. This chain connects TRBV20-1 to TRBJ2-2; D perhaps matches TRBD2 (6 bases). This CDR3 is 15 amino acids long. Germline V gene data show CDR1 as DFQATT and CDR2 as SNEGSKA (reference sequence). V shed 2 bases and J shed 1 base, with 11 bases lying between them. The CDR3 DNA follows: TGCAGTGCTAGACGACGCGGGGTGAACACCGGGGAGCTGTTTTTT. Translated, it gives CSARRRGVNTGELFF.

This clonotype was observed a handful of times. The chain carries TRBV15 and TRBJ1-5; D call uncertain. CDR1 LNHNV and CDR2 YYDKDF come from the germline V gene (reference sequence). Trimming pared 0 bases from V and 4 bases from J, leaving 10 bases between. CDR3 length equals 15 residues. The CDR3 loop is CATSRDRPGNQPQHF. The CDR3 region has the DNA TGTGCCACCAGCAGAGATCGGCCGGGGAATCAGCCCCAGCATTTT.

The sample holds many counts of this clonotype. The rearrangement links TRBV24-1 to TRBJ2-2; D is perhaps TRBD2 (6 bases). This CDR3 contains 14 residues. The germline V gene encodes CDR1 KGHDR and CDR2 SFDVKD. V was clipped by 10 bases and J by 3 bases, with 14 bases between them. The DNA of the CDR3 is TGTGCCACATCAGGGACTTATGACACCGGGGAGCTGTTTTTT. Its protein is CATSGTYDTGELFF.

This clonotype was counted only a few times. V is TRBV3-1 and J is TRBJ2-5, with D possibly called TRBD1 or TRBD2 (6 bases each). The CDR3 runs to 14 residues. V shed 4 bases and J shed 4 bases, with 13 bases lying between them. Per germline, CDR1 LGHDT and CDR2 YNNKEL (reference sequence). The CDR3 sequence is CASSPLGGIETQYF. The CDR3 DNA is TGTGCCAGCAGCCCTCTAGGGGGGATAGAGACCCAGTACTTC.

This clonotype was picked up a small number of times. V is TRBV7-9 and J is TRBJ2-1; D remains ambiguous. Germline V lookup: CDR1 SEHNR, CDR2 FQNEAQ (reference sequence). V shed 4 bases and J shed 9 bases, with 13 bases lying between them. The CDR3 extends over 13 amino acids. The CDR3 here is CASSSPGASEQFF. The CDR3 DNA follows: TGTGCCAGCAGCTCGCCGGGTGCGAGTGAGCAGTTCTTC.

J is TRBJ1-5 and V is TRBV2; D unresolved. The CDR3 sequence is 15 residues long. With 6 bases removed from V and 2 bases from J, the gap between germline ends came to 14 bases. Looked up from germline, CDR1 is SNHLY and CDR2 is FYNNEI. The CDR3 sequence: CASRGGDLGNQPQHF. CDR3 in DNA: TGTGCCAGCAGGGGCGGGGATTTGGGCAATCAGCCCCAGCATTTT.

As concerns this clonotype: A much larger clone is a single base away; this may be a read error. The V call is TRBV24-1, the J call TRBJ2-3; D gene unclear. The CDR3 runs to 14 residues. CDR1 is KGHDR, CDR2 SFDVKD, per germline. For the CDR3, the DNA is TGTTCCACCCAAGACTCTGCAAGCACAGATACGCAGTATTTT. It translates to CSTQDSASTDTQYF.

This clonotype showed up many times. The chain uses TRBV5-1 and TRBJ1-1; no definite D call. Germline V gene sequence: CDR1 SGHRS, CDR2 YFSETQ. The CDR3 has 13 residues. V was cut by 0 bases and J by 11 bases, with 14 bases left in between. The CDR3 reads CASSLAGRGTAFF. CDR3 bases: TGCGCCAGCAGCTTGGCCGGGCGGGGTACGGCTTTCTTT.

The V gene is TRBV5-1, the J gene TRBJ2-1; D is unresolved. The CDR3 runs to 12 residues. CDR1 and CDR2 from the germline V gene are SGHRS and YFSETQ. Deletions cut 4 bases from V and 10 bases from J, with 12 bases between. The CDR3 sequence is CASSADKLEQFF. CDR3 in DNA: TGCGCCAGCAGCGCAGACAAATTAGAGCAGTTCTTC.

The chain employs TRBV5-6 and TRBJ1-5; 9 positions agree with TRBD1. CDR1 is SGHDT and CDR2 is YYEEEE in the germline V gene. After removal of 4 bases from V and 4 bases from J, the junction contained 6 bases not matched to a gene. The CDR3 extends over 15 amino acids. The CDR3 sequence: CASSPGTGRNQPQHF. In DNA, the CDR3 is TGTGCCAGCAGCCCGGGGACAGGGAGGAATCAGCCCCAGCATTTT. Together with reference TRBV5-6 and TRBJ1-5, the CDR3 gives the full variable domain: DAGVTQSPTHLIKTRGQQVTLRCSPKSGHDTVSWYQQALGQGPQFIFQYYEEEERQRGNFPDRFSGHQFPNYSSELNVNALLLGDSALYLCASSPGTGRNQPQHFGDGTRLSIL.

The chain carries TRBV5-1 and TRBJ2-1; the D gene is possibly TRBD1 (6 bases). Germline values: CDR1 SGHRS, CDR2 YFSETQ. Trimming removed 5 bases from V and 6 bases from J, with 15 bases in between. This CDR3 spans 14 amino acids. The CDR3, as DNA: TGCGCCAGCAGGAGAACGACAGGTTTCAATGAGCAGTTCTTC. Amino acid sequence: CASRRTTGFNEQFF.